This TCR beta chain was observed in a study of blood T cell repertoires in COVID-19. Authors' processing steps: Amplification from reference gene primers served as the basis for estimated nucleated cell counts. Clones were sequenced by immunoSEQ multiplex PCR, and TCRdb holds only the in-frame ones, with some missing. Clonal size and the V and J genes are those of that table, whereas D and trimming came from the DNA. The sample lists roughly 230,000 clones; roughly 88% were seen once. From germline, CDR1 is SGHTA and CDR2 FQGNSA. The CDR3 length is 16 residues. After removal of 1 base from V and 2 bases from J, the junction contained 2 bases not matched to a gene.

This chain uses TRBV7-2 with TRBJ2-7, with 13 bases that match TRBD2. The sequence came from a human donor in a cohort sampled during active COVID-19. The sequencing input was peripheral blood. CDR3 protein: CASSLEGTSGAYEQYF. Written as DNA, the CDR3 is TGTGCCAGCAGCTTAGAAGGGACTAGCGGGGCCTACGAGCAGTACTTC.